This entry lists 24 T cell receptor beta chains sequenced from one sample in a study of blood T cell repertoires in COVID-19. Only in-frame clones appear in the TCRdb table, and some are missing; sequencing was by immunoSEQ multiplex PCR. Among some 390,000 clones, about nine tenths were seen once, and the ten largest hold under 2%. The specimen was peripheral blood. These receptor sequences come from a middle-aged woman with COVID-19, enrolled during active disease.

V usage is TRBV5-4 and J usage is TRBJ1-2, with D perhaps TRBD1 (5 bases). This CDR3 region has 15 residues. V dropped 0 bases and J dropped 2 bases, with 11 bases sitting between them. CDR1 is SGHNT, CDR2 YYREEE, per germline (reference sequence). The CDR3 reads CASSLASKGNYGYTF. CDR3 DNA: TGTGCCAGCAGCTTGGCGTCAAAGGGGAACTATGGCTACACCTTC.

The chain recombines TRBV27 with TRBJ2-7; TRBD1 might be the D (6 bases). The germline V gene has CDR1 MNHEY and CDR2 SMNVEV (reference sequence). CDR3 length: 15 residues. Trimming pared 7 bases from V and 0 bases from J, leaving 16 bases between. The CDR3 sequence is CASKNRVIGSYEQYF. The CDR3, as DNA: TGTGCCAGCAAGAACAGGGTAATAGGCTCCTACGAGCAGTACTTC.

J is TRBJ2-2 and V is TRBV5-1; D perhaps matches TRBD1 (5 bases). CDR3 length: 14 residues. Trimming pared 0 bases from V and 6 bases from J, leaving 9 bases between. CDR1 and CDR2 (germline): SGHRS, YFSETQ. CDR3 region: CASSLVMGPGELFF. CDR3 bases: TGCGCCAGCAGCTTGGTAATGGGGCCCGGGGAGCTGTTTTTT.

The rearrangement links TRBV7-2 to TRBJ2-7, with TRBD2 identical over 12 bases. The CDR3 loop spans 16 amino acids. Germline CDR1 and CDR2: SGHTA and FQGNSA. The junction had 9 bases not matched to a gene; V was cut back by 3 bases and J by 6 bases. DNA for the CDR3: TGTGCCAGCAGCTTCTGGCTAGCGGGAGGGGTAAGCGAGCAGTACTTC. Translating it yields CASSFWLAGGVSEQYF.

The rearrangement joins TRBV9 to TRBJ2-5, with TRBD2 matching over 7 bases. The V gene's germline CDR1 is SGDLS and CDR2 YYNGEE. The V and J ends lost 4 bases and 3 bases, in that order; junction bases with no gene match: 9. The CDR3 has 15 amino acids. DNA of the CDR3: TGTGCCAGCAGCCTAGCGGTAACCTCGGAAGAGACCCAGTACTTC. It translates to CASSLAVTSEETQYF.

This clone is a singleton in its sample. The chain employs TRBV28 and TRBJ2-7, with D perhaps matching TRBD2 (5 bases). Per the germline V gene, CDR1 is MDHEN and CDR2 is SYDVKM. Trimming cost V 3 bases and J 0 bases, with 18 bases left between them. CDR3 size: 17 residues. The CDR3 DNA follows: TGTGCCAGCAGTTTCCGCGCTGGGAGCGTTCCCTCCTACGAGCAGTACTTC. Translating it yields CASSFRAGSVPSYEQYF.

For this clone: An end of the junction differs from the germline gene, which may be a read error. The rearrangement uses TRBV27 and TRBJ1-1; 9 nucleotides match TRBD1. The V gene's germline CDR1 is MNHEY and CDR2 SMNVEV (reference sequence). The CDR3 totals 16 residues. Here the CDR3 reads CASSSPGTGKNSEAFF. Here the CDR3 DNA reads TGTGCCAGCAGTTCCCCCGGGACAGGGAAGAACAGTGAAGCTTTCTTT.

The rearrangement joins TRBV11-2 to TRBJ2-7; no reliable D call. The germline V gene has CDR1 SGHAT and CDR2 FQNNGV. CDR3 size: 15 residues. V was clipped by 0 bases and J by 2 bases, with 11 bases between them. The chain's CDR3 is CASSLDVTLTYEQYF. The DNA for the CDR3 is TGTGCCAGCAGCTTAGATGTGACACTCACCTACGAGCAGTACTTC.

This chain connects TRBV5-4 to TRBJ2-5; D possibly corresponds to TRBD1 (6 bases). The CDR3 length is 13 residues. The germline V gene has CDR1 SGHNT and CDR2 YYREEE (reference sequence). V was clipped by 5 bases and J by 5 bases, with 13 bases between them. The CDR3 sequence: CASRLDRTETQYF. The CDR3 DNA sequence: TGTGCCAGCAGACTTGACAGGACGGAGACCCAGTACTTC. Complete variable domain (other parts from reference TRBV5-4 and TRBJ2-5): ETGVTQSPTHLIKTRGQQVTLRCSSQSGHNTVSWYQQALGQGPQFIFQYYREEENGRGNFPPRFSGLQFPNYSSELNVNALELDDSALYLCASRLDRTETQYFGPGTRLLVL.

This chain uses TRBV7-3 with TRBJ2-3; D perhaps matches TRBD1 (5 bases). With 5 bases removed from V and 0 bases from J, the gap between germline ends came to 12 bases. This CDR3 has 15 residues. Germline CDR1 and CDR2: SGHTA and FQGTGA. This chain's CDR3 is CASSTGGSSTDTQYF. Written as DNA, the CDR3 is TGTGCCAGCAGCACAGGTGGCAGCAGCACAGATACGCAGTATTTT.

This clone was recorded a few times. The rearrangement links TRBV27 to TRBJ2-1; D perhaps matches TRBD2 (5 bases). The CDR3 length is 16 residues. Germline V gene lookup returns CDR1 MNHEY and CDR2 SMNVEV (reference sequence). V gave up 2 bases and J gave up 2 bases, with 13 bases separating them. CDR3 amino acids: CASSLDPRGPYNEQFF. Written as DNA, the CDR3 is TGTGCCAGCAGTTTAGACCCCCGGGGTCCCTACAATGAGCAGTTCTTC.

The V call is TRBV5-4, the J call TRBJ2-1; D is undetermined. Deletions cut 0 bases from V and 5 bases from J, with 3 bases between. CDR1 is SGHNT, CDR2 YYREEE, per germline (reference sequence). The CDR3 has 12 amino acids. CDR3 residues: CASSLVNNEQFF. The DNA for the CDR3 is TGTGCCAGCAGCTTGGTTAACAATGAGCAGTTCTTC.

The chain uses TRBV30 and TRBJ1-1, with D hard to call. V lost 4 bases, J lost 5 bases, and 17 bases lay in between. The CDR3 is 14 amino acids. Germline lookup yields CDR1 GTSNPN and CDR2 SVGIG (reference sequence). This CDR3 reads CAWNPAGFGTEAFF. Here the CDR3 DNA reads TGTGCCTGGAACCCGGCGGGGTTCGGGACTGAAGCTTTCTTT.

This clone was recorded only once. This sequence joins TRBV5-4 and TRBJ2-6; tentatively, D is TRBD1 (5 bases). V lost 1 base and J 3 bases, leaving 5 bases between the germline ends. The CDR3 consists of 14 residues. From germline, CDR1 is SGHNT and CDR2 YYREEE (reference sequence). CDR3 sequence reads: CASSLTGGANVLTF. CDR3 in DNA: TGTGCCAGCAGCTTGACAGGTGGGGCCAACGTCCTGACTTTC.

The chain carries TRBV3-1 (or the pseudogene TRBV3-2) and TRBJ1-6, with D possibly matching TRBD1 (6 bases). Germline loops: CDR1 LGHDT, CDR2 YNNKEL (reference sequence). Trimming stripped 4 bases from V and 15 bases from J, with 22 bases between. The CDR3 extends over 15 amino acids. The CDR3 DNA is TGTGCCAGCAGCCCCACGACAGGCGCGGTTGAACGCCTCCACTTT. This encodes CASSPTTGAVERLHF.

The chain has TRBV4-3 and TRBJ2-3; 7 bases fit TRBD1. The germline gives CDR1 LGHNA, CDR2 YSLEER. The CDR3 spans 18 residues. V lost 0 bases, J lost 0 bases, and 9 bases stayed unmatched. The CDR3 spells CASSQEGLGGTSTDTQYF. For the CDR3, the DNA is TGCGCCAGCAGCCAAGAAGGTTTAGGGGGCACTAGCACAGATACGCAGTATTTT.

This chain joins TRBV13 and TRBJ2-7, with a possible D match to TRBD1 (5 bases). Germline loops: CDR1 PRHDT, CDR2 FYEKMQ (reference sequence). V was shortened by 5 bases and J by 0 bases, with 11 bases between the two germline ends. The length of the CDR3 is 14 residues. DNA for the CDR3: TGTGCCAGCAGCACAGGCGAGAGCTCCTACGAGCAGTACTTC. Amino acid sequence: CASSTGESSYEQYF. Complete variable domain (other parts from reference TRBV13 and TRBJ2-7): AAGVIQSPRHLIKEKRETATLKCYPIPRHDTVYWYQQGPGQDPQFLISFYEKMQSDKGSIPDRFSAQQFSDYHSELNMSSLELGDSALYFCASSTGESSYEQYFGPGTRLTVT.

The J gene is TRBJ1-6, the V gene TRBV4-1; TRBD1 aligns across 8 bases. The CDR3 has 17 residues. Germline V gives CDR1 MGHRA, CDR2 YSYEKL. Trimming removed 0 bases from V and 11 bases from J; junction bases left unmatched: 12. DNA of the CDR3: TGCGCCAGCAGCCAAGATCCCCGATCCGGACAGGGCCCACCCCTCCACTTT. Amino acids: CASSQDPRSGQGPPLHF.

The count of this clone is one. This chain joins TRBV28 and TRBJ2-7, with a tentative D call TRBD1 (6 bases). This CDR3 is built from 15 residues. From germline, CDR1 is MDHEN and CDR2 SYDVKM. V was cut by 3 bases and J by 9 bases, with 21 bases left in between. The CDR3 DNA is TGTGCCAGCAGTTTGATGACAGGTACTCCTACGAGGCAGTACTTC. It translates to CASSLMTGTPTRQYF.

In its sample, this clone was seen a few times. V usage is TRBV3-1 (or the pseudogene TRBV3-2) and J usage is TRBJ2-5, with 7 bases aligning to TRBD1. CDR1 LGHDT and CDR2 YNNKEL come from the germline V gene (reference sequence). This CDR3 is 15 amino acids long. With V trimmed by 4 bases and J by 6 bases, 11 bases remained unmatched. The CDR3, as DNA: TGTGCCAGCAGCCCCTGGACAGGAGAGGTTCAGACCCAGTACTTC. Translated, it gives CASSPWTGEVQTQYF.

The rearrangement links TRBV28 to TRBJ2-7; 8 bases align to TRBD1. Per the germline V gene, CDR1 is MDHEN and CDR2 is SYDVKM. The CDR3 extends over 15 amino acids. J was trimmed by 4 bases and V by 3 bases; bases with no gene match: 8. For the CDR3, the DNA is TGTGCCAGCAGTTTGCCAGGACAGGGCCAATACGAGCAGTACTTC. Amino acid sequence: CASSLPGQGQYEQYF.

This sequence joins TRBV29-1 and TRBJ1-4, with a tentative D call TRBD1 (5 bases). The CDR3 extends over 13 amino acids. Germline loops: CDR1 SQVTM, CDR2 ANQGSEA. V was pared by 7 bases and J by 8 bases, with 17 bases between. CDR3: CSARTAGGEKLFF. CDR3 in DNA: TGCAGCGCCCGTACAGCCGGGGGAGAAAAACTGTTTTTT.

The chain is built from TRBV7-9 and TRBJ2-1, with a weak D call TRBD1 (5 bases). Germline V CDR1 and CDR2: SEHNR, FQNEAQ (reference sequence). Deletions cut 7 bases from V and 7 bases from J, with 14 bases between. The CDR3 contains 13 residues. Here the CDR3 reads CASNLQEGNEQFF. The CDR3 nucleotides read TGTGCCAGCAACCTACAGGAAGGGAATGAGCAGTTCTTC.

The chain combines TRBV19 with TRBJ1-5; possibly TRBD1 for D (6 bases). V dropped 4 bases and J dropped 4 bases, with 26 bases sitting between them. The CDR3 has 19 residues. Germline V gene sequence: CDR1 LNHDA, CDR2 SQIVND (reference sequence). In nucleotides, the CDR3 is TGTGCCAGTAGTAGCGTACAGGGAAAAGGGAAGAGGGGGAATCAGCCCCAGCATTTT. Translated, it gives CASSSVQGKGKRGNQPQHF.